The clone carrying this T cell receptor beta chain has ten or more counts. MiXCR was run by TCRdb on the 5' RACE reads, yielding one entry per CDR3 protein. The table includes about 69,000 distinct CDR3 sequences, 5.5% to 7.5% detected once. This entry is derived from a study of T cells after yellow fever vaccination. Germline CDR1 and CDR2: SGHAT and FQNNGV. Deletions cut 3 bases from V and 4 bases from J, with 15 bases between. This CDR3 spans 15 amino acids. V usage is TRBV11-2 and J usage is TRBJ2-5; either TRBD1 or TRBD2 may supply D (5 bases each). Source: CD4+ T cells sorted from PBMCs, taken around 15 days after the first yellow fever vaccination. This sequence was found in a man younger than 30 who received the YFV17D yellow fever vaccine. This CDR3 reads CASSLTGLGRETQYF. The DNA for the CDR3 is TGTGCCAGCAGCTTGACGGGGCTGGGGCGAGAGACCCAGTACTTC.